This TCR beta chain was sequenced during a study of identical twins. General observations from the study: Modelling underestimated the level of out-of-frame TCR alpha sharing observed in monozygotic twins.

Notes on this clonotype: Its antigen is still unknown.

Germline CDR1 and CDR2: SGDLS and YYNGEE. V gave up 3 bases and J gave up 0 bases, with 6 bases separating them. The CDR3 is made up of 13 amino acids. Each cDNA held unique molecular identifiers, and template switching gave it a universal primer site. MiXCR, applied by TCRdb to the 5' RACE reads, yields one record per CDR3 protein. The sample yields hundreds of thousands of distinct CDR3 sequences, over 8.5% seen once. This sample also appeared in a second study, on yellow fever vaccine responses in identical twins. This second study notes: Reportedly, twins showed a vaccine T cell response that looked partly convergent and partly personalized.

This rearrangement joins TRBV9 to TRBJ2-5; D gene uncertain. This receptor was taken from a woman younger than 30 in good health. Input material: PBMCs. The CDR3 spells CASSGRNQETQYF. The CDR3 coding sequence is TGTGCCAGCAGCGGTAGGAACCAAGAGACCCAGTACTTC.